This paragraph reports one TCR beta chain. The Seattle site enrolled patients during active infection and followed them longitudinally. This specimen comes from a study of blood T cell repertoires in COVID-19. Study information: COVID-19 samples collected from the United States, Italy and Spain covered acute and convalescent phases. PBMCs, B-cell-depleted T cells, or T cells were the source of the cDNA or gDNA that made up the material.

Measured with immunoSEQ multiplex PCR; TCRdb has only the in-frame clones, and not every one. The sample holds about 300,000 clones; under 90% are singletons and the top ten take about 1.7%. The CDR3 runs 14 residues. Germline V CDR1 and CDR2: SNHLY, FYNNEI. V gave up 6 bases and J gave up 8 bases, with 19 bases separating them. This clonotype was obtained from a woman under 40 with COVID-19, enrolled during active disease. Sample: peripheral blood. The V call is TRBV2, the J call TRBJ1-2; D may be TRBD1 (5 bases). The CDR3 DNA follows: TGTGCCAGCAGAAAAACTGACAGCCCTGGAGGCTACACCTTC. Its translation: CASRKTDSPGGYTF.